The rows below give T cell receptor beta chains drawn from one sample of a study of spatial heterogeneity in lung cancer. Via MiXCR, TCRdb re-called the 5' RACE reads, giving one row per CDR3 protein. The sample holds tens of thousands of distinct CDR3 sequences, 5.2% seen once. The sequencing used PBMCs, collected at surgery. These receptors all stem from a female donor with early-stage non-small cell lung cancer. The CDR3 runs from the conserved cysteine through the conserved F or W. The order of the fields is V gene, CDR3 length, J gene, clone size, D gene, CDR3 DNA, CDR3 protein. The D gene is left open where the match is weak. Clone size is not always given. Where it is, it says once, few, many or a class for expanded clones.

V: TRBV27
length: 16
J: TRBJ2-3
size: many
D: TRBD2
DNA: TGTGCCAGCAGTTTAGCGGGAGCGGGGCTCACAGATACGCAGTATTTT
CDR3: CASSLAGAGLTDTQYF

V: TRBV9
length: 15
J: TRBJ2-5
size: many
D: TRBD2
DNA: TGTGCCAGCAGCCGGACTAGGTGGGATCAAGAGACCCAGTACTTC
CDR3: CASSRTRWDQETQYF

V: TRBV3-1
length: 11
J: TRBJ2-7
size: many
D: .
DNA: TGTGCCAGCAGCCCAGGGGTCGAGCAGTACTTC
CDR3: CASSPGVEQYF

V: TRBV11-2
length: 14
J: TRBJ2-1
size: .
D: .
DNA: TGTGCCAGCAGCTTGGTGCTCTCCTACAATGAGCAGTTCTTC
CDR3: CASSLVLSYNEQFF

V: TRBV3-1
length: 15
J: TRBJ1-2
size: many
D: TRBD1
DNA: TGTGCCAGCAGCCAAGATCTAGGGACAGGGCGACCCTACACCTTC
CDR3: CASSQDLGTGRPYTF

V: TRBV20-1
length: 13
J: TRBJ2-4
size: many
D: .
DNA: TGCAGTGTCCCTGGGATAGCCAAAAACATTCAGTACTTC
CDR3: CSVPGIAKNIQYF

V: TRBV7-2
length: 16
J: TRBJ2-7
size: .
D: TRBD2
DNA: TGTGCCAGCAGCTTAGGGCCAGCGGGGGCTAACTACGAGCAGTACTTC
CDR3: CASSLGPAGANYEQYF

V: TRBV6-6
length: 13
J: TRBJ1-3
size: many
D: .
DNA: TGTGCCAGCAGCCCAGGACAGGGAAACACCATATATTTT
CDR3: CASSPGQGNTIYF

V: TRBV6-5
length: 15
J: TRBJ2-3
size: many
D: TRBD2
DNA: TGTGCCAGCAGTTCACCTAGCGGTCCAACAGATACGCAGTATTTT
CDR3: CASSSPSGPTDTQYF

V: TRBV11-3
length: 16
J: TRBJ2-1
size: many
D: .
DNA: TGTGCCAGCAGCCTGGGATCTAGCGTCTTGGTTAATGAGCAGTTCTTC
CDR3: CASSLGSSVLVNEQFF

V: TRBV10-3
length: 14
J: TRBJ2-5
size: many
D: TRBD1
DNA: TGTGCCACCGGGGGACAGGGAGGGTGGAAGACCCAGTACTTC
CDR3: CATGGQGGWKTQYF

V: TRBV24-1
length: 16
J: TRBJ2-1
size: many
D: TRBD2
DNA: TGTGCCACCAGTGATTTGGGGAGCGGGAGTTCGGATGAGCAGTTCTTC
CDR3: CATSDLGSGSSDEQFF

V: TRBV28
length: 13
J: TRBJ2-3
size: many
D: .
DNA: TGTGCCAGCAGTTTGCGGACAACCCATACGCAGTATTTT
CDR3: CASSLRTTHTQYF

V: TRBV18
length: 12
J: TRBJ2-3
size: many
D: .
DNA: TGTGCCAGCTCACCATCGGCGGATACGCAGTATTTT
CDR3: CASSPSADTQYF

V: TRBV5-1
length: 14
J: TRBJ1-2
size: many
D: .
DNA: TGCGCCAGCAGCTTGTGGGGAGCCGACTATGGCTACACCTTC
CDR3: CASSLWGADYGYTF

V: TRBV20-1
length: 14
J: TRBJ1-5
size: many
D: .
DNA: TGCAGTGCCCTTCAAGGAAATAGCAATCAGCCCCAGCATTTT
CDR3: CSALQGNSNQPQHF

V: TRBV6-2/TRBV6-3
length: 20
J: TRBJ1-2
size: few
D: TRBD1
DNA: TGTGCCAGCAGTTACCCCCCTCGACAGGGGCCGACGGGCTTCGCCTATGGCTACACCTTC
CDR3: CASSYPPRQGPTGFAYGYTF

V: TRBV5-1
length: 13
J: TRBJ1-5
size: many
D: .
DNA: TGCGCCAGCAGCCGCGATTTAAATCAGCCCCAGCATTTT
CDR3: CASSRDLNQPQHF

V: TRBV12-5
length: 14
J: TRBJ2-7
size: many
D: .
DNA: TGTGCTAGTGGGCGAGACAGACCCCCCTACGAGCAGTACTTC
CDR3: CASGRDRPPYEQYF

V: TRBV6-5
length: 16
J: TRBJ1-1
size: many
D: .
DNA: TGTGCCAGCAAAGAAGTTCAGGCTTCCATGAACACTGAAGCTTTCTTT
CDR3: CASKEVQASMNTEAFF

V: TRBV30
length: 15
J: TRBJ2-1
size: many
D: TRBD2
DNA: TGTGCCTGGAGTGTTCCCCTAGCGGGAGTTCTCCGGCAGTTCTTC
CDR3: CAWSVPLAGVLRQFF

V: TRBV9
length: 14
J: TRBJ2-7
size: many
D: .
DNA: TGTGCCAGCAGCGTAGAAGGGGGGACCTACGAGCAGTACTTC
CDR3: CASSVEGGTYEQYF

V: TRBV5-4
length: 14
J: TRBJ2-5
size: many
D: .
DNA: TGTGCCAGCAGCGGCCGGGACCTAGGGGAGACCCAGTACTTC
CDR3: CASSGRDLGETQYF

V: TRBV29-1
length: 13
J: TRBJ1-4
size: many
D: .
DNA: TGCAGCGTTGTGGCGGGATCTAATGAAAAACTGTTTTTT
CDR3: CSVVAGSNEKLFF

V: TRBV20-1
length: 15
J: TRBJ2-1
size: few
D: TRBD2
DNA: TGCAGTGGAAGCCCTAGCGGGCACGACTACAATGAGCAGTTCTTC
CDR3: CSGSPSGHDYNEQFF

V: TRBV12-3/TRBV12-4
length: 14
J: TRBJ1-1
size: many
D: .
DNA: TGTGCCAGCAGTTTAGATTTATATGGGGCTGAAGCTTTCTTT
CDR3: CASSLDLYGAEAFF

V: TRBV28
length: 14
J: TRBJ2-4
size: many
D: .
DNA: TGTGCCAGCAGTGATAGTGGAACCAAAAACATTCAGTACTTC
CDR3: CASSDSGTKNIQYF

V: TRBV20-1
length: 13
J: TRBJ2-1
size: many
D: TRBD1
DNA: TGCAGTGCTAACAGGGGCAATCGGGATGAGCAGTTCTTC
CDR3: CSANRGNRDEQFF

V: TRBV12-3/TRBV12-4
length: 14
J: TRBJ1-1
size: .
D: .
DNA: TGTGCCAGCAGTTTATCGGCACAGTACACTGAAGCTTTCTTT
CDR3: CASSLSAQYTEAFF

V: TRBV27
length: 16
J: TRBJ2-2
size: many
D: TRBD2
DNA: TGTGCCAGCAGTTTCTTGGCTAGCGGGACTTCCGGGGAGCTGTTTTTT
CDR3: CASSFLASGTSGELFF

V: TRBV6-5
length: 15
J: TRBJ2-2
size: many
D: TRBD2
DNA: TGTGCCAGCAAACTACCCGCGGGAGGGATCGGGGAGCTGTTTTTT
CDR3: CASKLPAGGIGELFF

V: TRBV10-3
length: 17
J: TRBJ2-5
size: many
D: TRBD2
DNA: TGTGCCATCAGTGACGCTAGCGGGAGGGCCCAGGGAGAGACCCAGTACTTC
CDR3: CAISDASGRAQGETQYF

V: TRBV19
length: 13
J: TRBJ2-4
size: .
D: TRBD1
DNA: TGTGCCAGTACCGACAGGGGGCGAGACATTCAGTACTTC
CDR3: CASTDRGRDIQYF

V: TRBV19
length: 17
J: TRBJ1-1
size: many
D: .
DNA: TGTGCCAGTAGTATCTTGGGGGATGGATCGAGTCGAACTGAAGCTTTCTTT
CDR3: CASSILGDGSSRTEAFF

V: TRBV13
length: 13
J: TRBJ2-7
size: many
D: .
DNA: TGTGCCAGCAGCTTGGCGGGAACGTACGAGCAGTACTTC
CDR3: CASSLAGTYEQYF

V: TRBV15
length: 15
J: TRBJ1-5
size: many
D: TRBD1
DNA: TGTGCCACCAGCAGACGGACAGGGGCGGATCAGCCCCAGCATTTT
CDR3: CATSRRTGADQPQHF

V: TRBV5-1
length: 15
J: TRBJ2-7
size: many
D: .
DNA: TGCGCCAGCAGCTTGGATCCCGGGCGGCCCTACGAGCAGTACTTC
CDR3: CASSLDPGRPYEQYF

V: TRBV5-4
length: 14
J: TRBJ1-6
size: many
D: TRBD1
DNA: TGTGCCAGCAGCTTGGCCCAGGGGGATTCACCCCTCCACTTT
CDR3: CASSLAQGDSPLHF

V: TRBV4-1
length: 14
J: TRBJ2-7
size: medium-sized
D: .
DNA: TGCGCCAGCAGCCAAGACCCGTCTTCCCGCGAGCAGTACTTC
CDR3: CASSQDPSSREQYF

V: TRBV5-6
length: 15
J: TRBJ2-7
size: many
D: .
DNA: TGTGCCAGCAGCTTAAGCGGCGACAGCTCCTACGAGCAGTACTTC
CDR3: CASSLSGDSSYEQYF

V: TRBV4-3
length: 15
J: TRBJ1-2
size: many
D: .
DNA: TGCGCCAGCAGCCAAGGGGAAGAAGTCTATGGTGGCTACACCTTC
CDR3: CASSQGEEVYGGYTF

V: TRBV4-1
length: 18
J: TRBJ1-2
size: many
D: TRBD1
DNA: TGCGCCAGCAGCCAAGAACCAGGACAGGGTTCCTTCGCCCATGGCTACACCTTC
CDR3: CASSQEPGQGSFAHGYTF

V: TRBV12-3/TRBV12-4
length: 16
J: TRBJ2-1
size: .
D: TRBD2
DNA: TGTGCCAGCAGTTTAGGTCTAGCGGGAGGGGGCCATGAGCAGTTCTTC
CDR3: CASSLGLAGGGHEQFF

V: TRBV7-9
length: 13
J: TRBJ2-7
size: many
D: .
DNA: TGTGCCAGCAGCTCCCCCCTTAAGTCGGGGCGGCACTTC
CDR3: CASSSPLKSGRHF

V: TRBV5-4
length: 15
J: TRBJ1-6
size: .
D: TRBD1
DNA: TGTGCCAGCAGCTCAAACAGGGGCCAGAATTCACCCCTCCACTTT
CDR3: CASSSNRGQNSPLHF

V: TRBV7-9
length: 16
J: TRBJ2-7
size: many
D: .
DNA: TGTGCCAGCAGCCTACGTGGCAGGGGAAAAACAGGCGAGCAGTACTTC
CDR3: CASSLRGRGKTGEQYF

V: TRBV13
length: 14
J: TRBJ2-1
size: few
D: .
DNA: TGTGCCAGCAGCTGGACAGATACCTACAATGAGCAGTTCTTC
CDR3: CASSWTDTYNEQFF

V: TRBV20-1
length: 13
J: TRBJ1-1
size: many
D: .
DNA: TGCAGTGCTAAGGCTGCTTTGTACACTGAAGCTTTCTTT
CDR3: CSAKAALYTEAFF

V: TRBV27
length: 17
J: TRBJ1-3
size: many
D: .
DNA: TGTGCCAGCAGTTTAATGGGCCCCCGGGGGCCCGGGAACACCATATATTTT
CDR3: CASSLMGPRGPGNTIYF

V: TRBV20-1
length: 13
J: TRBJ2-7
size: few
D: .
DNA: TGCAGTGCTAGTCTAGTTCCAAATTCCGAGCAGTACTTC
CDR3: CSASLVPNSEQYF

V: TRBV7-3
length: 16
J: TRBJ2-3
size: many
D: TRBD2
DNA: TGTGCCAGCAGCTTAGGGGTAGCGGGGGCGGCGGATACGCAGTATTTT
CDR3: CASSLGVAGAADTQYF